This T cell receptor beta chain was documented in a study of blood T cells in healthy people across ages. Turning to this clonotype: One end of the junction varies from germline; a read error may be responsible.

A second PCR of 7 to 11 cycles used a sample-barcoded 5' primer and a J-beta primer mix. TCRdb re-called the 5' RACE reads with MiXCR, one entry per CDR3 protein. Altogether around 990,000 distinct CDR3 sequences are present, 35% to 40% being singletons, with the ten largest covering around 12%. The clonotype comes from a man aged 18 to 29 in good health. Material for sequencing was blood.

The CDR3 bases are TGTGCCGGCAGCCCGCCCGGGGACTATGGCTACACCTTC. Amino acid sequence: CAGSPPGDYGYTF. The rearrangement joins TRBV13 to TRBJ1-2; D gene unclear. CDR1 and CDR2 (germline): PRHDT, FYEKMQ (reference sequence). The CDR3 length is 13 residues.